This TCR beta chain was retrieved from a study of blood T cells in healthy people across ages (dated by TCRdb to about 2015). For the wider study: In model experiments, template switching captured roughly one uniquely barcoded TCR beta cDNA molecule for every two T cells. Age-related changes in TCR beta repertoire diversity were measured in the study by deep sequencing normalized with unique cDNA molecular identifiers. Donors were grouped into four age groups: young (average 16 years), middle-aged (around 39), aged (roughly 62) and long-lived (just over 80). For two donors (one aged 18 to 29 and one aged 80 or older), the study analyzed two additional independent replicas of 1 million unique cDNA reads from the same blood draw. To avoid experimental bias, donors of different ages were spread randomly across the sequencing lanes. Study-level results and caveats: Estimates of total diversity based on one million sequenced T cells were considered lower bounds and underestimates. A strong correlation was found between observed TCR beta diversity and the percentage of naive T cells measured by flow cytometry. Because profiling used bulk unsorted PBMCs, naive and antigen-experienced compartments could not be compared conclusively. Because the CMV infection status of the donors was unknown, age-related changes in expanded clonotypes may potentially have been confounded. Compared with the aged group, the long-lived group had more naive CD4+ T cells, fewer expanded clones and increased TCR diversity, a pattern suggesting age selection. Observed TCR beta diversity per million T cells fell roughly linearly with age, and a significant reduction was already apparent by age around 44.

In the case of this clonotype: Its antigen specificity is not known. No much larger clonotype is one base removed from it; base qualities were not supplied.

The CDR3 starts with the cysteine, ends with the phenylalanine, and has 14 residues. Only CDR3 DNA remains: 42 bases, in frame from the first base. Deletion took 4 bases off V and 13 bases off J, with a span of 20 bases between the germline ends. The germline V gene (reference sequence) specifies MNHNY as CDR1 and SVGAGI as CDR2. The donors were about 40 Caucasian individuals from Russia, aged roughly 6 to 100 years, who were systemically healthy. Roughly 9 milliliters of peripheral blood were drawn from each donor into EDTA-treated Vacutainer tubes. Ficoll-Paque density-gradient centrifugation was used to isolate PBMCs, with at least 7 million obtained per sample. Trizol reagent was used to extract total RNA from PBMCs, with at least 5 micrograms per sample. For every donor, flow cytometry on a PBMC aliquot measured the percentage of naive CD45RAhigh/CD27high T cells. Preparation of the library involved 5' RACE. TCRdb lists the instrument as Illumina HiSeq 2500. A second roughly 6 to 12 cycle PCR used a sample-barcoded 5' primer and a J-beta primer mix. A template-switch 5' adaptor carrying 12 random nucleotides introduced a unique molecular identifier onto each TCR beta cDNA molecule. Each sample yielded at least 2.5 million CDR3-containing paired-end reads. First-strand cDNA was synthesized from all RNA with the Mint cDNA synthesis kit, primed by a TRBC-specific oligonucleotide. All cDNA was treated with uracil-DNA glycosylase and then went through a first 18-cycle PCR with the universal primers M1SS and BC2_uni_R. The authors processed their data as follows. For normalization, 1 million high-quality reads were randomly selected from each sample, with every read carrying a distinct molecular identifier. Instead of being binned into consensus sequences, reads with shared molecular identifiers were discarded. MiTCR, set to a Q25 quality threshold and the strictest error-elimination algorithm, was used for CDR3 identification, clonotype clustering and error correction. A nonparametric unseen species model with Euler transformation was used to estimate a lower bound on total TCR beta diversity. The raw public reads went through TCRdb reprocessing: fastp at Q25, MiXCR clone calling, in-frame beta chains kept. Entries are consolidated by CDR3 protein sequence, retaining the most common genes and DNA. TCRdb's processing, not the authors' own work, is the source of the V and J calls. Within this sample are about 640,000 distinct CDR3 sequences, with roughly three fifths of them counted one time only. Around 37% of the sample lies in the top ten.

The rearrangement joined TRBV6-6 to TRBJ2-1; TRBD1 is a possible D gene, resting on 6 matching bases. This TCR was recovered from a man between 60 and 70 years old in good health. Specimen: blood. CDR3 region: CASSFQGHQETQFF. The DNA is TGTGCCAGCAGTTTCCAGGGGCACCAAGAGACCCAGTTCTTC.